Below, one TCR beta chain is given with its context. What it recognizes is unknown. A read error may produce the germline difference seen at one junction end. This specimen comes from a study of T cell repertoires in cytomegalovirus infection. Study-wide context: HLA-C-restricted CMV epitopes, recently identified, and well-studied HLA-B-restricted ones were used by the study. Through public TCR beta signatures, both CMV infection and matching HLA type were indicated. Study-wide results and caveats: CMV-specific HLA-C-restricted TCR beta clonotypes dominated the ex vivo response. The study identified carriers of CMV plus the relevant HLA from cumulative public TCR beta family frequency.

This CDR3 contains 13 residues. The germline CDR1 and CDR2 sequences are SGHTA and FQGNSA. TCRdb reprocessed the reads via MiXCR and lists one record per CDR3 protein. The data show approximately 1,000,000 distinct CDR3 sequences, with about a third seen just once and over 12% held by the top ten. The V call is TRBV7-2, the J call TRBJ1-6; possible D gene TRBD1, 6 bases. The clonotype originates from a human donor in good health (CMV status not recorded). Some clones in this sample may be carry-over from other donors' samples. This specimen consisted of cultured CD8+ T cells from PBMCs, obtained from culture after CMV antigen stimulation. The CDR3 DNA follows: TGTGTCAGCGCAGGGGTAGGGAATTCACCCCTCCACTTT. This sequence encodes CVSAGVGNSPLHF.